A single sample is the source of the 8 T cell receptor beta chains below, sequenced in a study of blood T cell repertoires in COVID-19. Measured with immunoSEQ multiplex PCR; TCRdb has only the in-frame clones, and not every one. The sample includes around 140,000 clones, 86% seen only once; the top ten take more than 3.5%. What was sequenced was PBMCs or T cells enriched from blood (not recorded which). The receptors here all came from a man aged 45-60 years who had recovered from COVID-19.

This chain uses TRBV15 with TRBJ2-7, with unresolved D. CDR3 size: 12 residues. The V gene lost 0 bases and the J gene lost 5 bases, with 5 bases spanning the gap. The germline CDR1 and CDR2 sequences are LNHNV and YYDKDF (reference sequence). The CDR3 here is CATSRDGHEQYF. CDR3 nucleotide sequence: TGTGCCACCAGCAGAGATGGGCACGAGCAGTACTTC.

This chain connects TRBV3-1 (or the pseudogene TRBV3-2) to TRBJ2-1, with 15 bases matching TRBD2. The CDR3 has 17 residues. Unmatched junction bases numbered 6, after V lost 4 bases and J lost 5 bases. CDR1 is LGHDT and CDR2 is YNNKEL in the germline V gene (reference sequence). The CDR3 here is CASSPKWTSGRDNEQFF. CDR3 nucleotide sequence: TGTGCCAGCAGCCCGAAGTGGACTAGCGGGAGGGACAATGAGCAGTTCTTC.

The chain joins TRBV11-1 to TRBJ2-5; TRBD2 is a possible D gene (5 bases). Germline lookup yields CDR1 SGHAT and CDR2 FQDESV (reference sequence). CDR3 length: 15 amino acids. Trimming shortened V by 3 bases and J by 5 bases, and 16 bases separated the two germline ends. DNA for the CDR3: TGTGCCAGCAGCTTTTACGGCGCTGGGGAGGAGACCCAGTACTTC. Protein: CASSFYGAGEETQYF.

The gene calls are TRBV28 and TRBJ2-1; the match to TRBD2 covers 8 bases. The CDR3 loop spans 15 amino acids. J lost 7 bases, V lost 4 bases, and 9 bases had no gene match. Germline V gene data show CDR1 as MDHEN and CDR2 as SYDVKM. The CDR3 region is CASSSFGGGGNEQFF. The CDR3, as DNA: TGTGCCAGCAGTTCCTTCGGGGGGGGCGGTAATGAGCAGTTCTTC.

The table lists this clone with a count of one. This CDR3 is CASSQAGGNSPLHF. As DNA, the CDR3 is TGTGCCAGCAGCCAAGCAGGGGGCAACTCACCCCTCCACTTT. The chain joins TRBV3-1 (or the pseudogene TRBV3-2) to TRBJ1-6, with 8 bases identical to TRBD1. The CDR3 has 14 amino acids. Germline loops: CDR1 LGHDT, CDR2 YNNKEL (reference sequence). Unmatched junction bases numbered 3, after V lost 1 base and J lost 10 bases.

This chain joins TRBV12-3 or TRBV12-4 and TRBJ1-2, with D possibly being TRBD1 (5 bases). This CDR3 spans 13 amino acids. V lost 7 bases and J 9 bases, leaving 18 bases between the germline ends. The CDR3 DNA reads TGTGCCAGCACCCTTGGGCAGGGTAAAAGCTACACCTTC. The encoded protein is CASTLGQGKSYTF.

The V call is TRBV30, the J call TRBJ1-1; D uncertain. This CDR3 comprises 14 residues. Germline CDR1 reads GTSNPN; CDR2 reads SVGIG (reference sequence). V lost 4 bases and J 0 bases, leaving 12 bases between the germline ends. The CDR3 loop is CAWIAVQMNTEAFF. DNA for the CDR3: TGTGCCTGGATCGCGGTGCAAATGAACACTGAAGCTTTCTTT.

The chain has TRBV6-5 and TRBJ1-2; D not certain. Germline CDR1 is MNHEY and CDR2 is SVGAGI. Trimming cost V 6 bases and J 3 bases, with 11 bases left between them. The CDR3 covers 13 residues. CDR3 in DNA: TGTGCCAGCAGACCTGACACATACTATGGCTACACCTTC. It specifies CASRPDTYYGYTF.